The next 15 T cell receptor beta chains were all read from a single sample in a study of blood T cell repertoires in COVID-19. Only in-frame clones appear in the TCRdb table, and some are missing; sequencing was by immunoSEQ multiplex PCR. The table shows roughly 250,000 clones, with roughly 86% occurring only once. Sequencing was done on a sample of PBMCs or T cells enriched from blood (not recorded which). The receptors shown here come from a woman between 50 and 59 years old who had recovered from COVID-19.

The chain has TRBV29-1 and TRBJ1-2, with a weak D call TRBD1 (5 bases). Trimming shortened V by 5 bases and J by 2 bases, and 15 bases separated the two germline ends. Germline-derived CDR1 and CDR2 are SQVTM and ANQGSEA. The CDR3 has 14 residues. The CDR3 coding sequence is TGCAGCGTTCTCGAGGGACGGGAGAACTATGGCTACACCTTC. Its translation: CSVLEGRENYGYTF.

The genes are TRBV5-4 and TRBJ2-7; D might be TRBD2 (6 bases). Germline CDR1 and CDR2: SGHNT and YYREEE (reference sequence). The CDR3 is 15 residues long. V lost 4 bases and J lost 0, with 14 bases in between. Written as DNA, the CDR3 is TGTGCCAGCAGCAATCCTAGCGAAAGCTCCTACGAGCAGTACTTC. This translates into CASSNPSESSYEQYF.

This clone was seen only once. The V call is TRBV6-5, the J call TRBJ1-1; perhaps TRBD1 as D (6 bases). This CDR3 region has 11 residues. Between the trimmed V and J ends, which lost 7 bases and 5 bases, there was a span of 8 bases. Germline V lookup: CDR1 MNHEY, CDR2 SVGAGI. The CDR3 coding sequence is TGTGCCAGCATTGGACAGACTGAAGCTTTCTTT. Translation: CASIGQTEAFF.

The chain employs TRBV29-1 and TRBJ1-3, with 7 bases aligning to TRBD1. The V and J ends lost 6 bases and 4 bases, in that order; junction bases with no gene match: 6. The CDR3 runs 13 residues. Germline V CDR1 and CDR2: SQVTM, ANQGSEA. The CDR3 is CSVVQGSGNTIYF. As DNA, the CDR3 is TGCAGCGTGGTACAGGGGTCCGGAAACACCATATATTTT.

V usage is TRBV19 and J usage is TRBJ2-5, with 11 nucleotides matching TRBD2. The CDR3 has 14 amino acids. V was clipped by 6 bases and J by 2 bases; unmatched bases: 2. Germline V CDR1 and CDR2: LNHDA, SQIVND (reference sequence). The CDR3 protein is CASSRLAGQETQYF. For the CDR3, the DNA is TGTGCCAGTAGCAGACTAGCGGGACAAGAGACCCAGTACTTC.

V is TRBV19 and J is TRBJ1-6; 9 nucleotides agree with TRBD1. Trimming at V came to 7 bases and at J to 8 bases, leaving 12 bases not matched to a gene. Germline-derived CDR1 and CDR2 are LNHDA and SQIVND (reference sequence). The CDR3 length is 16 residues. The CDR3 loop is CASTTLRTGAHSPLHF. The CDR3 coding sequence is TGTGCCAGTACCACCCTCCGGACAGGGGCCCATTCACCCCTCCACTTT.

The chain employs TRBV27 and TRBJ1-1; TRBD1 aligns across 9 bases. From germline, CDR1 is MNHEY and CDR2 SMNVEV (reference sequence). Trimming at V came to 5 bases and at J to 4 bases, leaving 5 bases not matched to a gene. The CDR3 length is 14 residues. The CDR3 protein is CASSPLTGGTEAFF. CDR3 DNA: TGTGCCAGCAGTCCGCTGACAGGGGGCACTGAAGCTTTCTTT.

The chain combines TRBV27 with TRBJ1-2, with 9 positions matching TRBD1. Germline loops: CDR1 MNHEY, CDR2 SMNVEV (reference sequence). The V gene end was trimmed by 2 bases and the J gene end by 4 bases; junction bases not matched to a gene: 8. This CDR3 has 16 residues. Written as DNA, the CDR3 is TGTGCCAGCAGTTTAGGGACAGGGATCTTCCCCTATGGCTACACCTTC. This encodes CASSLGTGIFPYGYTF.

CDR3 sequence reads: CASSVNSGFLAQHF. DNA of the CDR3: TGTGCCAGCAGTGTGAACAGCGGGTTCCTTGCCCAGCATTTT. The rearrangement joins TRBV2 to TRBJ1-5; D remains unclear. Deletions cut 4 bases from V and 11 bases from J, with 18 bases between. CDR1 SNHLY and CDR2 FYNNEI come from the germline V gene. The CDR3 sequence is 14 residues long.

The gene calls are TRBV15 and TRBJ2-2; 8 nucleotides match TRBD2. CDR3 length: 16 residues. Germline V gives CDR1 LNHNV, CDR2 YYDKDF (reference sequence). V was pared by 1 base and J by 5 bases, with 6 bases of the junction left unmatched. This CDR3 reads CATSRVSGSGTGELFF. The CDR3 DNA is TGTGCCACCAGCAGAGTAAGCGGGAGTGGGACCGGGGAGCTGTTTTTT.

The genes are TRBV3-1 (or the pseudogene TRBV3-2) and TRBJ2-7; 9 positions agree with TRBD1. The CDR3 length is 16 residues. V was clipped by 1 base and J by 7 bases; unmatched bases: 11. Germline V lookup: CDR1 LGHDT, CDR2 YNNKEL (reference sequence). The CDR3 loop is CASSQATGTGPGEQYF. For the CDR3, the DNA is TGTGCCAGCAGCCAAGCGACGGGGACAGGGCCGGGGGAGCAGTACTTC.

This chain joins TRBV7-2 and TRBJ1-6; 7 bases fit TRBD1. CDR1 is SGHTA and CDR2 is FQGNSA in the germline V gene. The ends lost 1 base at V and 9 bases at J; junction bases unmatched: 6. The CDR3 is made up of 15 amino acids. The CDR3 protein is CASSLEAGGSSPLHF. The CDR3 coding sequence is TGTGCCAGCAGCTTAGAGGCAGGGGGGAGTTCACCCCTCCACTTT. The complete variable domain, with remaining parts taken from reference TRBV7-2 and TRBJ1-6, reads GAGVSQSPSNKVTEKGKDVELRCDPISGHTALYWYRQSLGQGLEFLIYFQGNSAPDKSGLPSDRFSAERTGGSVSTLTIQRTQQEDSAVYLCASSLEAGGSSPLHFGNGTRLTVT.

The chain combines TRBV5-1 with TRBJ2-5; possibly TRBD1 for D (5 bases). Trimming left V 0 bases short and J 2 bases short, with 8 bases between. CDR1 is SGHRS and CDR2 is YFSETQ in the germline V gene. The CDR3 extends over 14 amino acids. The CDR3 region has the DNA TGCGCCAGCAGCTTGGCCAGGGCACAAGAGACCCAGTACTTC. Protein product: CASSLARAQETQYF.

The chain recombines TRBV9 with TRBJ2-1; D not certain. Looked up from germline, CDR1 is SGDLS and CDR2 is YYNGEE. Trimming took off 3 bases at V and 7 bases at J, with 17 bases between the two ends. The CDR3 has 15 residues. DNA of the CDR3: TGTGCCAGCAGCGCCGGAGTCGGGTTTTTAAATGAGCAGTTCTTC. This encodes CASSAGVGFLNEQFF.

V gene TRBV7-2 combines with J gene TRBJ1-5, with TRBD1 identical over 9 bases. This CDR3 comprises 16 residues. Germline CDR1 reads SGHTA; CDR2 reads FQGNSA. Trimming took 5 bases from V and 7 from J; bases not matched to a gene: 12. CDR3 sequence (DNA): TGTGCCAGCAGCCGCGCGGACAGGGGTTTTGTGCAGCCCCAGCATTTT. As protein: CASSRADRGFVQPQHF.